This T cell receptor beta chain derives from a study of T cell responses to AZD1222 COVID-19 vaccine. General observations from the study: Every sample of the repertoires postdated the peak T cell response.

With regard to this clone: What it binds is unknown.

Assay: immunoSEQ multiplex PCR; the TCRdb copy retains only in-frame clones and omits some. The sample has tens of thousands of clones; about 93% are singletons. V dropped 0 bases and J dropped 6 bases, with 17 bases sitting between them. Germline CDR1 SGHRS, CDR2 YFSETQ. This CDR3 is built from 16 residues. The sample was peripheral blood, taken 28 days after the second AZD1222 dose. This TCR derives from an adult who received the AZD1222 COVID-19 vaccine. V usage is TRBV5-1 and J usage is TRBJ2-3; possible D gene TRBD2, 6 bases. CDR3 amino acids: CASSLASGGAADTQYF. DNA for the CDR3: TGCGCCAGCAGCTTGGCCTCTGGAGGGGCGGCCGATACGCAGTATTTT.